Presented here are 10 T cell receptor beta chains from one specimen sequenced in a study of cytomegalovirus exposure and HLA in healthy donors. The PCR had 60 Vbeta and 13 Jbeta primers. Here immunoSEQ multiplex PCR was the method, and the copy in TCRdb shows in-frame clones only, minus some. The top ten clones hold approximately 1.9% of a sample with 100,000 or so clones, about 79% of them seen once. Input material: PBMCs. These receptors were obtained from a human donor in good health.

V gene TRBV2 combines with J gene TRBJ1-4, with 8 bases identical to TRBD1. Looked up from germline, CDR1 is SNHLY and CDR2 is FYNNEI. This CDR3 contains 15 residues. V gave up 7 bases and J gave up 5 bases; unmatched junction bases: 9. CDR3 DNA: TGTGCCAGCACTACCGTAGGGACAGGCAATGAAAAACTGTTTTTT. This sequence encodes CASTTVGTGNEKLFF. Combining the CDR3 with reference TRBV2 and TRBJ1-4 gives the whole variable domain EPEVTQTPSHQVTQMGQEVILRCVPISNHLYFYWYRQILGQKVEFLVSFYNNEISEKSEIFDDQFSVERPDGSNFTLKIRSTKLEDSAMYFCASTTVGTGNEKLFFGSGTQLSVL.

In the case of this clone: Sequence at one end of the junction differs from germline and may be a read error. The V and J genes are TRBV7-7 and TRBJ2-2, with TRBD1 matching 8 bases. CDR1 is SSHAT and CDR2 is FNYEAQ in the germline V gene (reference sequence). The CDR3 totals 15 residues. CDR3 nucleotide sequence: TGTGCTAGCAGCCCAGGGGGCTTAGGGACCGGGGAGCTGTTTTTT. This encodes CASSPGGLGTGELFF.

The V gene is TRBV19, the J gene TRBJ1-2; tentative D call: TRBD1 (6 bases). V lost 5 bases and J lost 4, with 14 bases in between. The germline V gene encodes CDR1 LNHDA and CDR2 SQIVND (reference sequence). The CDR3 runs 14 residues. The CDR3 DNA follows: TGTGCCAGTAGTCTTGGACAGTTCCCCTATGGCTACACCTTC. It specifies CASSLGQFPYGYTF. The whole variable domain, remainder taken from reference TRBV19 and TRBJ1-2, is DGGITQSPKYLFRKEGQNVTLSCEQNLNHDAMYWYRQDPGQGLRLIYYSQIVNDFQKGDIAEGYSVSREKKESFPLTVTSAQKNPTAFYLCASSLGQFPYGYTFGSGTRLTVV.

This sequence joins TRBV7-2 and TRBJ1-5; the D is unclear. Germline V CDR1 and CDR2: SGHTA, FQGNSA. This CDR3 has 13 amino acids. V was pared by 5 bases and J by 7 bases, with 12 bases between. Here the CDR3 reads CASSRAQEQPQHF. CDR3 nucleotide sequence: TGTGCCAGCAGCCGTGCCCAGGAACAGCCCCAGCATTTT.

The chain employs TRBV13 and TRBJ2-7, with TRBD1 identical over 9 bases. The CDR3 runs to 14 residues. Germline values: CDR1 PRHDT, CDR2 FYEKMQ (reference sequence). V trimming: 3 bases; J trimming: 5 bases; junction bases outside the gene matches: 5. CDR3 region: CASSFRQGEDEQYF. The CDR3 DNA reads as TGTGCCAGCAGCTTTCGACAGGGGGAGGACGAGCAGTACTTC.

J is TRBJ2-3 and V is TRBV6-1, with D maybe TRBD1 (5 bases). V shed 4 bases and J shed 4 bases, with 18 bases lying between them. CDR1 and CDR2 from the germline V gene are MNHNS and SASEGT. This CDR3 region has 16 residues. The CDR3 sequence is CASSALMGQGPDTQYF. CDR3 DNA sequence: TGTGCCAGCAGTGCCCTCATGGGGCAGGGTCCAGATACGCAGTATTTT.

The chain has TRBV4-3 and TRBJ2-5; weak D call: TRBD2 (5 bases). Germline V CDR1 and CDR2: LGHNA, YSLEER. The CDR3 runs to 15 residues. V was cut by 1 base and J by 2 bases, with 11 bases left in between. This CDR3 is CASSQGLGRQETQYF. The CDR3 DNA reads as TGCGCCAGCAGCCAAGGTCTGGGGAGACAAGAGACCCAGTACTTC.

In its sample, this clone was seen once. CDR3 amino acids: CASRLIAGGFSGANVLTF. The CDR3 DNA is TGTGCCAGCAGACTTATAGCGGGAGGTTTCTCTGGGGCCAACGTCCTGACTTTC. This chain links TRBV2 with TRBJ2-6; TRBD2 matches at 10 bases. The CDR3 is made up of 18 amino acids. Germline CDR1 SNHLY, CDR2 FYNNEI. Trimming removed 6 bases from V and 0 bases from J; junction bases left unmatched: 8.

This chain connects TRBV6-1 to TRBJ2-5; D remains unclear. Germline CDR1 MNHNS, CDR2 SASEGT. V shed 8 bases and J shed 5 bases, with 15 bases lying between them. The CDR3 has 13 amino acids. CDR3 nucleotide sequence: TGTGCCAGCTCGCGATCCGGAGCGGAGACCCAGTACTTC. Amino acid sequence: CASSRSGAETQYF.

The J gene is TRBJ1-1, the V gene TRBV6-5; tentative D call: TRBD1 (5 bases). V lost 2 bases and J 0 bases, leaving 10 bases between the germline ends. Germline V gene lookup returns CDR1 MNHEY and CDR2 SVGAGI. There are 15 residues in the CDR3. The CDR3 DNA sequence: TGTGCCAGCAGTTACAGGGGTACAATGAACACTGAAGCTTTCTTT. Translating gives CASSYRGTMNTEAFF.